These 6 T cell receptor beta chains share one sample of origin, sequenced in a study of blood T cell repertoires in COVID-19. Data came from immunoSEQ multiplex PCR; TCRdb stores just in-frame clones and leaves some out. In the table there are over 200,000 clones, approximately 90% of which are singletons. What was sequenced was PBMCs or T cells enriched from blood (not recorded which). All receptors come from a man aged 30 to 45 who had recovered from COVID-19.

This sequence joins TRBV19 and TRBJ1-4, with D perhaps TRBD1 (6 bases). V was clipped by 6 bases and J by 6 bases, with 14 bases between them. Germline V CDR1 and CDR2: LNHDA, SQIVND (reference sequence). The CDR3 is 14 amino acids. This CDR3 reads CASSTTGGDEKLFF. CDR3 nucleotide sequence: TGTGCCAGTAGCACGACAGGTGGGGATGAAAAACTGTTTTTT. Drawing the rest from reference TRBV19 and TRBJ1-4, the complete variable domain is DGGITQSPKYLFRKEGQNVTLSCEQNLNHDAMYWYRQDPGQGLRLIYYSQIVNDFQKGDIAEGYSVSREKKESFPLTVTSAQKNPTAFYLCASSTTGGDEKLFFGSGTQLSVL.

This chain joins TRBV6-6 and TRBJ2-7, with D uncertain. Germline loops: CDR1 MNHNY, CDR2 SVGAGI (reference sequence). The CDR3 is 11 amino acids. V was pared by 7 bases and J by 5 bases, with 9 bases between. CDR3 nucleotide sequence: TGTGCCAGCAAAAGGAGCAACGAGCAGTACTTC. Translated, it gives CASKRSNEQYF.

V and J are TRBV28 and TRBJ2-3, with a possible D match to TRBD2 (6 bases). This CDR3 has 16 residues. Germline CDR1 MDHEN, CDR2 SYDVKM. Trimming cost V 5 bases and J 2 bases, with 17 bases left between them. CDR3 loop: CASSLRREPFTDTQYF. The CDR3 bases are TGTGCCAGCAGTCTCCGGCGGGAACCATTCACAGATACGCAGTATTTT.

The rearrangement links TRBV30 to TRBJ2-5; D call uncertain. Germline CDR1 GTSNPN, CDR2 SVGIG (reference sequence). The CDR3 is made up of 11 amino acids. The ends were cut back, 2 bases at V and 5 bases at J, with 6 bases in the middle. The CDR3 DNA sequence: TGTGCCTGGAGTCTTCGGGAGACCCAGTACTTC. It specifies CAWSLRETQYF.

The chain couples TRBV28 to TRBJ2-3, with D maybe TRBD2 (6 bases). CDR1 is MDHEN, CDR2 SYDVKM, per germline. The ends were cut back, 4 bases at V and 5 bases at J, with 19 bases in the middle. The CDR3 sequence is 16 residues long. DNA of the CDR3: TGTGCCAGCAGTTCCCCTTACGGGGGACGACAAGATACGCAGTATTTT. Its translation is CASSSPYGGRQDTQYF.

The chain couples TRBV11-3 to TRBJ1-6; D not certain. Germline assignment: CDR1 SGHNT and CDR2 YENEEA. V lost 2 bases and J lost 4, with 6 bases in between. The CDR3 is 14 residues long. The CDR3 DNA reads TGTGCCAGCAGCTTAACTTCTTATAATTCACCCCTCCACTTT. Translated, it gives CASSLTSYNSPLHF.